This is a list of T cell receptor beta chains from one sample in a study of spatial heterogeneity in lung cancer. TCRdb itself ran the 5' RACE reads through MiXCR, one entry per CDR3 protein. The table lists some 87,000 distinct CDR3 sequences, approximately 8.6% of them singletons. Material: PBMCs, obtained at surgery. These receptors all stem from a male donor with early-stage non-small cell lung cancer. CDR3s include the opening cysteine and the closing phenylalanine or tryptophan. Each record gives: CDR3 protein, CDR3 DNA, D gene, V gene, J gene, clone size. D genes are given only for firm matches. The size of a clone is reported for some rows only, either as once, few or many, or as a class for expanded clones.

CDR3aa: CASSPYGASIYEQYF
CDR3nt: TGTGCCAGCTCACCGTACGGGGCTTCCATCTACGAGCAGTACTTC
d_gene: -
v_gene: TRBV18
j_gene: TRBJ2-7
abundance: many

CDR3aa: CASSPGQGSNQPQHF
CDR3nt: TGTGCCAGCAGCCCGGGACAGGGAAGCAATCAGCCCCAGCATTTT
d_gene: TRBD1
v_gene: TRBV2
j_gene: TRBJ1-5
abundance: many

CDR3aa: CASSLAGGEQYF
CDR3nt: TGTGCCAGCAGCTTAGCCGGGGGCGAGCAGTACTTC
d_gene: -
v_gene: TRBV5-1
j_gene: TRBJ2-7
abundance: many

CDR3aa: CASSFLAGGGSYNEQFF
CDR3nt: TGTGCCAGCAGTTTTCTGGCGGGAGGGGGCTCCTACAATGAGCAGTTCTTC
d_gene: TRBD2
v_gene: TRBV28
j_gene: TRBJ2-1
abundance: -

CDR3aa: CASSLDSTNTEAFF
CDR3nt: TGCGCCAGCAGCTTGGACAGTACGAACACTGAAGCTTTCTTT
d_gene: -
v_gene: TRBV5-1
j_gene: TRBJ1-1
abundance: many

CDR3aa: CASSVGGQGWNEQFF
CDR3nt: TGTGCCAGCAGCGTAGGGGGACAGGGATGGAATGAGCAGTTCTTC
d_gene: TRBD1
v_gene: TRBV9
j_gene: TRBJ2-1
abundance: many

CDR3aa: CASSLEEGTKTQYF
CDR3nt: TGTGCCAGCAGTCTCGAGGAGGGGACAAAGACCCAGTACTTC
d_gene: -
v_gene: TRBV6-1
j_gene: TRBJ2-5
abundance: few

CDR3aa: CASREPGPYTEAFF
CDR3nt: TGCGCCAGCAGGGAACCGGGACCTTACACTGAAGCTTTCTTT
d_gene: -
v_gene: TRBV5-1
j_gene: TRBJ1-1
abundance: few

CDR3aa: CASSLGRGVAFF
CDR3nt: TGTGCCAGCAGCCTGGGGCGGGGAGTAGCTTTCTTT
d_gene: -
v_gene: TRBV7-2
j_gene: TRBJ1-1
abundance: many

CDR3aa: CSARDENIQYF
CDR3nt: TGCAGTGCTAGGGACGAAAACATTCAGTACTTC
d_gene: -
v_gene: TRBV20-1
j_gene: TRBJ2-4
abundance: -

CDR3aa: CASSPPGSSDTQYF
CDR3nt: TGTGCCAGCAGCCCCCCGGGCTCTTCAGATACGCAGTATTTT
d_gene: -
v_gene: TRBV3-1
j_gene: TRBJ2-3
abundance: -

CDR3aa: CAWSVGGTGNTIYF
CDR3nt: TGTGCCTGGAGTGTAGGGGGGACTGGAAACACCATATATTTT
d_gene: -
v_gene: TRBV30
j_gene: TRBJ1-3
abundance: -

CDR3aa: CASRGLGRARTDTQYF
CDR3nt: TGTGCCAGCAGAGGGTTAGGGCGGGCGCGCACAGATACGCAGTATTTT
d_gene: -
v_gene: TRBV2
j_gene: TRBJ2-3
abundance: -

CDR3aa: CASTQGVTNEKLFF
CDR3nt: TGTGCCAGCACCCAGGGGGTGACTAATGAAAAACTGTTTTTT
d_gene: TRBD1
v_gene: TRBV12-3/TRBV12-4
j_gene: TRBJ1-4
abundance: -

CDR3aa: CATADQDRGPSPLHF
CDR3nt: TGTGCCACCGCCGATCAGGACAGGGGTCCCTCACCCCTCCACTTT
d_gene: TRBD1
v_gene: TRBV10-3
j_gene: TRBJ1-6
abundance: many

CDR3aa: CAISDPGLAGVLGEQFF
CDR3nt: TGTGCCATCAGTGACCCTGGACTAGCGGGAGTACTGGGTGAGCAGTTCTTC
d_gene: TRBD2
v_gene: TRBV10-3
j_gene: TRBJ2-1
abundance: many